One sample yielded the 2 T cell receptor beta chains listed below, sequenced in a study of cytomegalovirus exposure and HLA in healthy donors. Vbeta (60) and Jbeta (13) primers were used in the PCR. Profiling relied on immunoSEQ multiplex PCR, and the TCRdb table lists in-frame clones only, not all of them. The sample contains over 80,000 clones, 70% to 75% of which appear only once. Input material: PBMCs. The receptors here all came from a man aged 35-49 years in good health and CMV-seronegative.

This chain connects TRBV6-6 to TRBJ2-3; tentatively, D is TRBD2 (6 bases). The length of the CDR3 is 16 residues. Germline values: CDR1 MNHNY, CDR2 SVGAGI (reference sequence). The V end was cut by 5 bases, the J end by 1 base, with 16 bases between. CDR3 loop: CASSVSRGGRTDTQYF. The CDR3 bases are TGTGCCAGCAGTGTTTCTAGGGGAGGCCGCACAGATACGCAGTATTTT.

This clone occurred a few times. This chain's CDR3 is CASSVTRGRNSPLHF. CDR3 sequence (DNA): TGTGCCAGCAGTGTGACCAGGGGGAGAAATTCACCCCTCCACTTT. V usage is TRBV2 and J usage is TRBJ1-6, with TRBD1 matching 7 bases. After removal of 4 bases from V and 7 bases from J, the junction contained 7 bases not matched to a gene. The germline CDR1 and CDR2 sequences are SNHLY and FYNNEI. The CDR3 has 15 residues.